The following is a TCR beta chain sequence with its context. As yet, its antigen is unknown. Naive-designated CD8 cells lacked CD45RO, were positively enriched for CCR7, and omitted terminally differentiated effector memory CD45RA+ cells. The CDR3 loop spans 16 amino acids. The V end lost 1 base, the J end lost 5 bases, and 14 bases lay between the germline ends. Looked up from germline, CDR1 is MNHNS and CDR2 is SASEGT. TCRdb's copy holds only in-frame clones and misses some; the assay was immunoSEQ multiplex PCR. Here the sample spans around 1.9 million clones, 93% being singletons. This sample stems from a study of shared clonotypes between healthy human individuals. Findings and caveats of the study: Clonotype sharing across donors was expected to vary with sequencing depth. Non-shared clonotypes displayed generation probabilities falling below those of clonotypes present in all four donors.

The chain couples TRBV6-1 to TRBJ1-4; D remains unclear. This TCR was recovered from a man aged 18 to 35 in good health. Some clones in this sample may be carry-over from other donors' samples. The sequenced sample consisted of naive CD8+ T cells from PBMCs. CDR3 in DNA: TGTGCCAGCAGTGAAGGAGGCGGGCAGCCCAATGAAAAACTGTTTTTT. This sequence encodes CASSEGGGQPNEKLFF.